This T cell receptor (beta chain) was recovered during a study of T cell responses to AZD1222 COVID-19 vaccine. The repertoire was sequenced with immunoSEQ multiplex PCR; TCRdb's copy has only in-frame clones and lacks some. Of over 85,000 clones in the sample, approximately 94% were seen once. Samples with a second dose at about 4 or about 12 weeks were pooled together. This CDR3 has 16 amino acids. Germline V gene data show CDR1 as KGHSH and CDR2 as LQKENI. V lost 6 bases to trimming and J lost 5 bases, with 20 bases between them. The chain is built from TRBV18 and TRBJ1-5; D is undetermined. The clonotype was recovered from an adult who received the AZD1222 COVID-19 vaccine. The material was peripheral blood, obtained 28 days after the second AZD1222 dose. Here the CDR3 DNA reads TGTGCCAGCTCCTCCACAAGACACGGATCGGATCAGCCCCAGCATTTT. Its translation: CASSSTRHGSDQPQHF.